Reported below is one TCR beta chain. No antigen is known for it. These data belong to a study of cytomegalovirus exposure and HLA in healthy donors. Germline V lookup: CDR1 MGHRA, CDR2 YSYEKL. This CDR3 contains 13 residues. The V and J ends lost 2 bases and 5 bases respectively, with 8 bases between them. Study results and limitations: As was reported, the classifier diagnosed cytomegalovirus status with high specificity and sensitivity. Exclusion as indistinguishable affected some V segments, including TRBV6-2 and TRBV6-3.

Researchers ran the PCR with 60 Vbeta and 13 Jbeta primers. Profiling relied on immunoSEQ multiplex PCR, and the TCRdb table lists in-frame clones only, not all of them. The table lists roughly 98,000 clones, around 80% of them singletons. The TCR sequence derives from a man aged 35-49 years in good health and CMV-seronegative. The sequenced material came from PBMCs. The rearrangement links TRBV4-1 to TRBJ2-3; D gene ambiguous. For the CDR3, the DNA is TGCGCCAGCAGCCAAATCGGGTTAGATACGCAGTATTTT. It yields the protein CASSQIGLDTQYF.